One sample yielded the 21 T cell receptor beta chains listed below, sequenced in a study of blood T cell repertoires in COVID-19. The repertoire was sequenced with immunoSEQ multiplex PCR; TCRdb's copy has only in-frame clones and lacks some. The data show hundreds of thousands of clones, with around 84% seen just once and about 1.5% held by the top ten. The sample consisted of PBMCs or T cells enriched from blood (not recorded which). These TCRs come from a woman between 50 and 59 years old who had recovered from COVID-19.

The J gene is TRBJ1-2, the V gene TRBV15, with a possible D match to TRBD1 (5 bases). Trimming removed 0 bases from V and 6 bases from J, with 17 bases in between. Germline assignment: CDR1 LNHNV and CDR2 YYDKDF (reference sequence). This CDR3 region has 16 residues. The CDR3 nucleotides are TGTGCCACCAGCAGAGATCTAGTATCGGCAGGGAATGGCTACACCTTC. This translates into CATSRDLVSAGNGYTF. The whole variable domain, remainder taken from reference TRBV15 and TRBJ1-2, is DAMVIQNPRYQVTQFGKPVTLSCSQTLNHNVMYWYQQKSSQAPKLLFHYYDKDFNNEADTPDNFQSRRPNTSFCFLDIRSPGLGDTAMYLCATSRDLVSAGNGYTFGSGTRLTVV.

This rearrangement joins TRBV28 to TRBJ1-2; TRBD1 matches 7 bases. Germline V lookup: CDR1 MDHEN, CDR2 SYDVKM. This CDR3 is built from 15 residues. The trim removed 1 base at V and 7 bases at J, leaving 9 bases unmatched. Here the CDR3 DNA reads TGTGCCAGCAGTTTATTAGGGACAGCCGTTCCTGGCTACACCTTC. Amino acids: CASSLLGTAVPGYTF.

The chain has TRBV7-9 and TRBJ2-7; 9 nucleotides align to TRBD2. The ends lost 5 bases at V and 2 bases at J; junction bases unmatched: 7. CDR1 is SEHNR and CDR2 is FQNEAQ in the germline V gene (reference sequence). The CDR3 loop spans 15 amino acids. The CDR3 loop reads CASSPRIAGAYEQYF. The CDR3 DNA is TGTGCCAGCAGCCCGCGAATAGCGGGAGCCTACGAGCAGTACTTC.

The rearrangement links TRBV11-2 to TRBJ2-1; 7 bases match TRBD2. V shed 1 base, J shed 8 bases, and the junction held 11 bases outside the gene matches. CDR1 is SGHAT, CDR2 FQNNGV, per germline. The CDR3 spans 16 residues. In nucleotides, the CDR3 is TGTGCCAGCAGCTTAGGGGGACTAACCCGAGGTTATGAGCAGTTCTTC. Amino acid sequence: CASSLGGLTRGYEQFF.

The chain recombines TRBV15 with TRBJ2-1, with TRBD2 as a possible D gene (6 bases). The V and J ends lost 3 bases and 3 bases respectively, with 12 bases between them. The CDR3 is made up of 15 amino acids. CDR1 and CDR2 (germline): LNHNV, YYDKDF (reference sequence). The CDR3 spells CATSSSREDYNEQFF. The CDR3 DNA reads TGTGCCACCAGCAGCTCAAGGGAGGACTACAATGAGCAGTTCTTC.

This chain joins TRBV28 and TRBJ2-1; D might be TRBD1 (6 bases). The CDR3 has 16 residues. The germline CDR1 and CDR2 sequences are MDHEN and SYDVKM. V lost 6 bases and J lost 3, with 18 bases in between. The CDR3 sequence is CASRETRGTGYNEQFF. The CDR3, as DNA: TGTGCCAGCAGAGAAACCAGGGGAACTGGCTACAATGAGCAGTTCTTC.

This rearrangement joins TRBV27 to TRBJ1-2, with 9 nucleotides matching TRBD1. The germline V gene has CDR1 MNHEY and CDR2 SMNVEV (reference sequence). There are 13 residues in the CDR3. Trimming at V came to 5 bases and at J to 8 bases, leaving 6 bases not matched to a gene. The CDR3 nucleotides read TGTGCCAGCAGTGAACAGGGGGCTGGGGGCTACACCTTC. Translation gives CASSEQGAGGYTF.

The chain employs TRBV6-5 and TRBJ2-7; unclear D gene. Germline CDR1 reads MNHEY; CDR2 reads SVGAGI. CDR3 length: 14 residues. Trimming removed 3 bases from V and 0 bases from J, with 9 bases in between. The CDR3 sequence is CASSYGTTSYEQYF. The CDR3 coding sequence is TGTGCCAGCAGTTATGGCACCACCTCCTACGAGCAGTACTTC.

The chain joins TRBV18 to TRBJ1-1; maybe TRBD1 (5 bases). CDR1 is KGHSH, CDR2 LQKENI, per germline. This CDR3 comprises 17 residues. The V and J ends lost 0 bases and 7 bases respectively, with 21 bases between them. The CDR3 loop reads CASSPPGVMDAGDEAFF. CDR3 in DNA: TGTGCCAGCTCACCACCAGGGGTGATGGACGCGGGAGATGAAGCTTTCTTT. Variable domain in full (rest from reference TRBV18 and TRBJ1-1): NAGVMQNPRHLVRRRGQEARLRCSPMKGHSHVYWYRQLPEEGLKFMVYLQKENIIDESGMPKERFSAEFPKEGPSILRIQQVVRGDSAAYFCASSPPGVMDAGDEAFFGQGTRLTVV.

Note on this clone: This specimen includes other DNA sequences encoding the same CDR3. The V gene is TRBV6-5, the J gene TRBJ1-5, with 7 bases aligning to TRBD1. V shed 8 bases and J 1 base; nucleotides not matched to a gene: 8. This CDR3 is 15 amino acids long. In germline, CDR1 is MNHEY, CDR2 SVGAGI. CDR3 DNA: TGTGCCAGCTCGAGACAGGGTAGGAGCAATCAGCCCCAGCATTTT. Residues: CASSRQGRSNQPQHF.

The DNA for the CDR3 is TGTGCCAGCAGGGTAGACAGTGACACATGGGTCCACTTT. Translating gives CASRVDSDTWVHF. This chain joins TRBV2 and TRBJ1-6, with D tentatively TRBD1 (5 bases). The CDR3 is made up of 13 amino acids. Germline V CDR1 and CDR2: SNHLY, FYNNEI. Trimming cost V 6 bases and J 17 bases, with 20 bases left between them.

This chain links TRBV15 with TRBJ2-7; a weak D match, TRBD2 (6 bases). The CDR3 is 15 amino acids. V gave up 4 bases and J gave up 2 bases, with 15 bases separating them. Germline V gene sequence: CDR1 LNHNV, CDR2 YYDKDF (reference sequence). CDR3 sequence: CATSIGGAKPYEQYF. In DNA form, the CDR3 reads TGTGCCACCAGCATTGGCGGGGCGAAACCCTACGAGCAGTACTTC.

The rearrangement joins TRBV5-5 to TRBJ2-1; D might be TRBD1 (5 bases). Deletions cut 4 bases from V and 0 bases from J, with 14 bases between. The CDR3 has 16 amino acids. The germline V gene encodes CDR1 SGHKS and CDR2 YYEKEE (reference sequence). The CDR3 region has the DNA TGTGCCAGCAGCCCCGGACACACCATCTCCTACAATGAGCAGTTCTTC. This translates into CASSPGHTISYNEQFF.

The gene calls are TRBV6-2 or TRBV6-3 and TRBJ1-5; D may be TRBD1 (6 bases). V was cut by 2 bases and J by 5 bases, with 16 bases left in between. This CDR3 has 16 residues. CDR1 and CDR2 from the germline V gene are MNHEY and SVGEGT. The CDR3 DNA follows: TGTGCCAGCAGTTACAGCCTGACAGGACCCGATCAGCCCCAGCATTTT. Protein product: CASSYSLTGPDQPQHF.

CDR3 amino acids: CASSYAGTVNEKLFF. CDR3 nucleotides: TGTGCCAGCAGTTACGCCGGGACAGTTAATGAAAAACTGTTTTTT. This chain joins TRBV6-5 and TRBJ1-4, with 7 positions matching TRBD1. Looked up from germline, CDR1 is MNHEY and CDR2 is SVGAGI. This CDR3 is built from 15 residues. V dropped 2 bases and J dropped 4; count of bases not matched to a gene: 4.

J is TRBJ2-7 and V is TRBV3-1 (or the pseudogene TRBV3-2); 8 positions match TRBD1. V lost 4 bases, J lost 3 bases, and 2 bases stayed unmatched. Germline CDR1 LGHDT, CDR2 YNNKEL (reference sequence). CDR3 length: 13 residues. Here the CDR3 DNA reads TGTGCCAGCAGCCTAGGACAGGGCTACGAGCAGTACTTC. Translated: CASSLGQGYEQYF.

The chain has TRBV2 and TRBJ2-4; 8 positions match TRBD1. The J segment lost 11 bases and the V segment lost 2 bases, leaving 11 bases of the junction unmatched. Per the germline V gene, CDR1 is SNHLY and CDR2 is FYNNEI. The CDR3 covers 15 residues. Here the CDR3 DNA reads TGTGCCAGCAGTGAAACTTCGACAGGGGTGGGTGTTCAGTACTTC. The encoded protein is CASSETSTGVGVQYF.

The gene calls are TRBV5-5 and TRBJ1-4; no firm D call. The germline V and J ends were trimmed by 4 bases and 8 bases, with 12 bases remaining between them. This CDR3 comprises 13 residues. Germline-derived CDR1 and CDR2 are SGHKS and YYEKEE (reference sequence). The CDR3 DNA is TGTGCCAGCAGCAGATGGACGGGAGAAAAACTGTTTTTT. Protein: CASSRWTGEKLFF.

The chain has TRBV6-5 and TRBJ1-1, with D perhaps TRBD1 (6 bases). Germline V CDR1 and CDR2: MNHEY, SVGAGI. V lost 8 bases to trimming and J lost 1 base, with 11 bases between them. The CDR3 runs 13 residues. CDR3 protein: CASSQGTNTEAFF. As DNA, the CDR3 is TGTGCCAGCTCCCAGGGGACGAACACTGAAGCTTTCTTT.

This clone came up once. The V and J genes are TRBV30 and TRBJ2-7; D unclear. Germline CDR1 GTSNPN, CDR2 SVGIG (reference sequence). V shed 5 bases and J shed 1 base, with 15 bases lying between them. The CDR3 sequence is 14 residues long. CDR3: CAWQDRSVSYEQYF. DNA for the CDR3: TGTGCCTGGCAGGATAGGTCCGTTTCCTACGAGCAGTACTTC.

The J gene is TRBJ2-1, the V gene TRBV28; possible D gene TRBD2, 5 bases. V lost 7 bases, J lost 7 bases, and 17 bases lay in between. Germline V lookup: CDR1 MDHEN, CDR2 SYDVKM. The CDR3 loop spans 14 amino acids. CDR3 protein: CASNPLGLSNEQFF. CDR3 bases: TGTGCCAGCAACCCCCTCGGACTGTCAAATGAGCAGTTCTTC.